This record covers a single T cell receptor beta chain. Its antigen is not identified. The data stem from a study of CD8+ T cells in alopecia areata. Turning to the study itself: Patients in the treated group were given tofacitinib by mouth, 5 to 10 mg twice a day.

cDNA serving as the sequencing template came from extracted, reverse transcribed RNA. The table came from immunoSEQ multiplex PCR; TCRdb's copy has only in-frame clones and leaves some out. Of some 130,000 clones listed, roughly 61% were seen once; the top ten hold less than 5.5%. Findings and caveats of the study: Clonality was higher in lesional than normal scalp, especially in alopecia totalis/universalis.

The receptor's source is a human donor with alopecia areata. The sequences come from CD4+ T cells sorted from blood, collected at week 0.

The CDR3 is CSAEHQETQYF. The CDR3 DNA follows: TGCAGTGCCGAACACCAAGAGACCCAGTACTTC. The V call is TRBV20-1, the J call TRBJ2-5; no reliable D call. The germline V gene encodes CDR1 DFQATT and CDR2 SNEGSKA (reference sequence). The CDR3 totals 11 residues. The ends were cut back, 6 bases at V and 0 bases at J, with 5 bases in the middle.